The 26 T cell receptor beta chains presented below share a single source sample, sequenced in a study of Graves' ophthalmopathy and Graves' hyperthyroidism. From RNA, the CDR3 regions of TCR beta chains were amplified and sequenced. HTBI primers primed a first-round RT-PCR, and a second-round multiplex PCR followed. TCRdb fed the multiplex PCR reads into MiXCR, producing one record per CDR3 protein. Of hundreds of thousands of distinct CDR3 sequences in the sample, approximately 21% were seen once. The sample was peripheral blood. These receptors all stem from a woman younger than 30 with stable Graves' hyperthyroidism.

V and J are TRBV2 and TRBJ2-2; TRBD1 agrees at 7 bases. CDR3 length equals 15 residues. Germline-derived CDR1 and CDR2 are SNHLY and FYNNEI. The ends lost 7 bases at V and 2 bases at J; junction bases unmatched: 7. CDR3 in DNA: TGTGCCAGCACTGTGGGGACAGTAAACACCGGGGAGCTGTTTTTT. Translating gives CASTVGTVNTGELFF.

This clonotype was counted at least ten times. The V gene is TRBV10-3, the J gene TRBJ2-5; D remains unclear. CDR1 and CDR2 from the germline V gene are ENHRY and SYGVKD. The CDR3 is 14 amino acids. V was cut by 0 bases and J by 0 bases, with 5 bases left in between. The CDR3 is CAISESNYQETQYF. Here the CDR3 DNA reads TGTGCCATCAGTGAGTCGAACTACCAAGAGACCCAGTACTTC.

V usage is TRBV6-5 and J usage is TRBJ2-5; TRBD2 aligns across 12 bases. With V trimmed by 5 bases and J by 5 bases, 9 bases remained unmatched. The germline CDR1 and CDR2 sequences are MNHEY and SVGAGI. The CDR3 has 16 residues. CDR3 nucleotides: TGTGCCAGCAGTGTACTAGCGGGGGGAGGGGAGGAGACCCAGTACTTC. The encoded protein is CASSVLAGGGEETQYF.

The chain recombines TRBV11-2 with TRBJ2-7; 10 bases match TRBD2. V dropped 7 bases and J dropped 6; count of bases not matched to a gene: 6. Germline V gene data show CDR1 as SGHAT and CDR2 as FQNNGV. The CDR3 covers 13 residues. The CDR3 DNA reads TGTGCCAGCAAAGCTAGCGGGAGTTTCGAGCAGTACTTC. Amino acids: CASKASGSFEQYF.

As to this clonotype: Here the CDR3 omits its conserved ending phenylalanine or tryptophan, so a read error is the likely source. The V call is TRBV28, the J call TRBJ2-3; D gene uncertain. The CDR3 is 11 amino acids. Looked up from germline, CDR1 is MDHEN and CDR2 is SYDVKM. The V end was cut by 4 bases, the J end by 2 bases, with 1 base between. The CDR3 sequence is CASSYTDTQYC. The CDR3 DNA follows: TGTGCCAGCAGTTACACAGATACGCAGTATTGT.

There are a few counts of this clonotype. The rearrangement joins TRBV3-1 to TRBJ2-7; 7 bases align to TRBD2. V dropped 0 bases and J dropped 4; count of bases not matched to a gene: 9. Germline loops: CDR1 LGHDT, CDR2 YNNKEL (reference sequence). The CDR3 length is 16 residues. CDR3 DNA sequence: TGTGCCAGCAGCCAAGATCGTGAGCGGGATATTTACGAGCAGTACTTC. Amino acid sequence: CASSQDRERDIYEQYF.

The chain carries TRBV7-2 and TRBJ2-7; 8 positions agree with TRBD2. The V and J ends lost 7 bases and 2 bases, in that order; junction bases with no gene match: 7. The CDR3 contains 14 residues. Germline assignment: CDR1 SGHTA and CDR2 FQGNSA. The CDR3 nucleotides are TGTGCCAGCACGCTTAGGGGACTAGCCTACGAGCAGTACTTC. It translates to CASTLRGLAYEQYF.

This clonotype was observed many times. CDR3 coding DNA: TGTGCCAGCAGTTTAGCGGGACTGGGACAGACCCAGTACTTC. The encoded protein is CASSLAGLGQTQYF. The V call is TRBV12-3 or TRBV12-4, the J call TRBJ2-5; TRBD2 might be the D (6 bases). V was trimmed by 0 bases and J by 6 bases, leaving 11 bases between them. This CDR3 has 14 amino acids.

This clonotype was picked up many times. V and J are TRBV5-6 and TRBJ2-5; D is ambiguous. Trimming stripped 0 bases from V and 2 bases from J, with 8 bases between. CDR1 SGHDT and CDR2 YYEEEE come from the germline V gene. The CDR3 has 14 residues. Here the CDR3 reads CASSLAVLQETQYF. In DNA, the CDR3 is TGTGCCAGCAGCTTGGCCGTGCTACAAGAGACCCAGTACTTC. The whole variable domain, remainder taken from reference TRBV5-6 and TRBJ2-5, is DAGVTQSPTHLIKTRGQQVTLRCSPKSGHDTVSWYQQALGQGPQFIFQYYEEEERQRGNFPDRFSGHQFPNYSSELNVNALLLGDSALYLCASSLAVLQETQYFGPGTRLLVL.

This clonotype was seen a handful of times. This chain connects TRBV27 to TRBJ1-6, with 12 positions matching TRBD1. The trim removed 6 bases at V and 4 bases at J, leaving 7 bases unmatched. The CDR3 is made up of 17 amino acids. Germline loops: CDR1 MNHEY, CDR2 SMNVEV (reference sequence). Written as DNA, the CDR3 is TGTGCCAGCAGCCCCGGGACAGGGGGCCTTTATAATTCACCCCTCCACTTT. It is translated as CASSPGTGGLYNSPLHF.

The sample holds many counts of this clonotype. The chain links TRBV6-1 to TRBJ1-2, with D possibly matching TRBD1 (5 bases). Germline V lookup: CDR1 MNHNS, CDR2 SASEGT. The CDR3 has 13 residues. Trimming cost V 6 bases and J 6 bases, with 14 bases left between them. The CDR3 DNA is TGTGCCAGCAGCGCAAGGAGAGGGGATGGCTACACCTTC. This sequence encodes CASSARRGDGYTF.

The chain uses TRBV30 and TRBJ1-5; TRBD1 aligns across 7 bases. This CDR3 is built from 16 residues. V lost 0 bases and J lost 5; bases outside the gene matches: 10. Per the germline V gene, CDR1 is GTSNPN and CDR2 is SVGIG (reference sequence). In DNA form, the CDR3 reads TGTGCCTGGAGTGTCCAGGGGGGAGATGTTGATCAGCCCCAGCATTTT. It is translated as CAWSVQGGDVDQPQHF.

This clonotype turned up a few times. The chain employs TRBV28 and TRBJ2-7; D is possibly TRBD1 (6 bases). The V end lost 6 bases, the J end lost 2 bases, and 14 bases lay between the germline ends. The CDR3 is 14 residues long. The germline gives CDR1 MDHEN, CDR2 SYDVKM. CDR3 bases: TGTGCCAGCAGGCCCGGACAGAATACCTACGAGCAGTACTTC. It encodes CASRPGQNTYEQYF.

Many counts were recorded for this clonotype. The CDR3 nucleotides read TGTGCCAGCAGGGAGAGCCCTTGGCAGGTCTATGGCTACACCTTC. Translating gives CASRESPWQVYGYTF. The gene calls are TRBV6-1 and TRBJ1-2; the D is unclear. The germline V gene has CDR1 MNHNS and CDR2 SASEGT. This CDR3 is 15 amino acids long. V was trimmed by 6 bases and J by 4 bases, leaving 18 bases between them.

Many counts were recorded for this clonotype. The V call is TRBV29-1, the J call TRBJ2-6; perhaps TRBD1 as D (5 bases). V lost 4 bases and J lost 0, with 13 bases in between. Looked up from germline, CDR1 is SQVTM and CDR2 is ANQGSEA. This CDR3 contains 16 residues. The CDR3 here is CSVGTRRSSGANVLTF. The DNA for the CDR3 is TGCAGCGTTGGGACAAGGCGAAGCTCTGGGGCCAACGTCCTGACTTTC. Full variable domain (remainder filled in from reference TRBV29-1 and TRBJ2-6): SAVISQKPSRDICQRGTSLTIQCQVDSQVTMMFWYRQQPGQSLTLIATANQGSEATYESGFVIDKFPISRPNLTFSTLTVSNMSPEDSSIYLCSVGTRRSSGANVLTFGAGSRLTVL.

This clonotype has at least ten counts. The J gene is TRBJ2-2, the V gene TRBV6-2 or TRBV6-3; TRBD2 agrees at 11 bases. Unmatched junction bases numbered 16, after V lost 5 bases and J lost 5 bases. The CDR3 loop spans 19 amino acids. CDR1 is MNHEY and CDR2 is SVGEGT in the germline V gene. CDR3 residues: CASSPTLPPGLADTGELFF. DNA of the CDR3: TGTGCCAGCAGTCCCACCCTACCTCCGGGACTAGCGGATACCGGGGAGCTGTTTTTT.

Many counts were recorded for this clonotype. The genes are TRBV20-1 and TRBJ1-2, with 7 nucleotides matching TRBD1. Germline CDR1 is DFQATT and CDR2 is SNEGSKA (reference sequence). The CDR3 covers 15 residues. V lost 1 base and J lost 1; bases outside the gene matches: 6. The CDR3 loop reads CSARGPGQNNYGYTF. CDR3 DNA: TGCAGTGCTAGAGGCCCGGGACAGAATAACTATGGCTACACCTTC.

There are many counts of this clonotype. The V and J genes are TRBV6-2 or TRBV6-3 and TRBJ1-5; D call uncertain. V lost 7 bases to trimming and J lost 7 bases, with 11 bases between them. Germline CDR1 and CDR2: MNHEY and SVGEGT. The CDR3 spans 12 residues. The CDR3 DNA is TGTGCCAGCAAGGAGGGAAGCCAGCCCCAGCATTTT. Protein product: CASKEGSQPQHF.

The J gene is TRBJ1-1, the V gene TRBV28; 8 bases align to TRBD1. The CDR3 length is 15 residues. CDR1 MDHEN and CDR2 SYDVKM come from the germline V gene. After removal of 6 bases from V and 5 bases from J, the junction contained 11 bases not matched to a gene. The CDR3 reads CASRQITGGQTEAFF. In DNA form, the CDR3 reads TGTGCCAGCAGACAAATTACAGGGGGACAGACTGAAGCTTTCTTT.

This clonotype was found many times. The rearrangement joins TRBV6-5 to TRBJ2-5; D is tentatively TRBD1 or TRBD2 (6 bases each). The V end lost 0 bases, the J end lost 5 bases, and 10 bases lay between the germline ends. The CDR3 has 14 amino acids. Germline V gene data show CDR1 as MNHEY and CDR2 as SVGAGI. DNA of the CDR3: TGTGCCAGCAGTTACTCAGGGGGGAGTGAGACCCAGTACTTC. Its protein is CASSYSGGSETQYF.

Ten or more counts support this clonotype. The germline gene is not matched at one end of the junction; a read error may be the cause. The chain carries TRBV12-3 or TRBV12-4 and TRBJ2-7; 7 bases fit TRBD2. CDR3 length: 12 amino acids. CDR3 protein: CASSFRDYEQHF. The CDR3 coding sequence is TGTGCCAGCAGTTTCCGGGACTACGAGCAGCACTTC.

V is TRBV3-1 and J is TRBJ1-1; 7 nucleotides align to TRBD1. The CDR3 has 14 residues. Germline V gene sequence: CDR1 LGHDT, CDR2 YNNKEL (reference sequence). Germline trimming cut 2 bases from V and 5 bases from J; bases unmatched to any gene: 5. CDR3: CASSQSSDRTEAFF. The CDR3 DNA follows: TGTGCCAGCAGCCAATCCTCGGACAGGACTGAAGCTTTCTTT.

DNA of the CDR3: TGTGCCAGCAGCCCTACCCCGCGGGTCACCTACGAGCAGTACTTC. It translates to CASSPTPRVTYEQYF. The rearrangement joins TRBV3-1 to TRBJ2-7, with TRBD2 as a possible D gene (5 bases). Per germline, CDR1 LGHDT and CDR2 YNNKEL (reference sequence). This CDR3 is 15 amino acids long. V was cut by 4 bases and J by 2 bases, with 15 bases left in between.

This clonotype was observed a handful of times. A read error may be the cause here, since a much bigger clone is one base away. CDR3 residues: CASTDRGGTSGNTIYF. Here the CDR3 DNA reads TGTGCCAGTACCGATCGGGGAGGGACTTCGGGAAACACCATATATTTT. The gene calls are TRBV19 and TRBJ1-3, with D perhaps TRBD1 (5 bases). Trimming shortened V by 7 bases and J by 4 bases, and 20 bases separated the two germline ends. The CDR3 contains 16 residues. Germline V gene lookup returns CDR1 LNHDA and CDR2 SQIVND (reference sequence). The variable domain in full, completed from reference TRBV19 and TRBJ1-3, reads DGGITQSPKYLFRKEGQNVTLSCEQNLNHDAMYWYRQDPGQGLRLIYYSQIVNDFQKGDIAEGYSVSREKKESFPLTVTSAQKNPTAFYLCASTDRGGTSGNTIYFGEGSWLTVV.

There are a few counts of this clonotype. Relative to the germline gene, one junction end is altered; a read error may explain this. This chain uses TRBV12-3 or TRBV12-4 with TRBJ2-5; a possible D gene is TRBD1 (5 bases). This CDR3 is 13 amino acids long. The DNA for the CDR3 is TGTGCCAGCAGTTTGGGGCTTACGGAGACCAAGTACTTC. Translation: CASSLGLTETKYF.

This clonotype occurred a few times. The V call is TRBV12-3 or TRBV12-4, the J call TRBJ1-1; D is unclear. Trimming shortened V by 8 bases and J by 10 bases, and 11 bases separated the two germline ends. This CDR3 is 10 amino acids long. The CDR3 here is CASSHQVAFF. The CDR3 DNA follows: TGTGCCAGCTCCCACCAAGTAGCTTTCTTT.